The 10 T cell receptor beta chains reported below all come from one sample, sequenced in a study of regulatory T cells in long-lasting Graves disease. Specified time point: newly diagnosed GD, antithyroid drugs for less than 3 months. The TCR library used RNA extracted from PBMCs. CDR3-region Arm-PCR and iRepertoire HTBI primers produced the TCR beta libraries. TCRdb itself ran the multiplex PCR reads through MiXCR, one entry per CDR3 protein. The table shows hundreds of thousands of distinct CDR3 sequences, with over 15% occurring only once. This sample comprised peripheral blood mononuclear cells (PBMCs), obtained at new diagnosis, from a patient treated with antithyroid drugs. These receptors originate from a female donor with Graves disease.

This clonotype came up many times. The chain recombines TRBV3-1 with TRBJ2-1; 12 nucleotides agree with TRBD2. Germline lookup yields CDR1 LGHDT and CDR2 YNNKEL (reference sequence). V dropped 5 bases and J dropped 6; count of bases not matched to a gene: 5. The CDR3 totals 15 residues. The CDR3 DNA reads as TGTGCCAGCAGCACCGGGACTAGCGGGCGCAATGAGCAGTTCTTC. The encoded protein is CASSTGTSGRNEQFF.

This clonotype was seen repeatedly, ten times or more. This chain links TRBV6-1 with TRBJ2-7; D unclear. CDR3 length: 14 residues. V was trimmed by 5 bases and J by 0 bases, leaving 11 bases between them. Germline CDR1 reads MNHNS; CDR2 reads SASEGT. CDR3 loop: CASSTSDPSYEQYF. DNA for the CDR3: TGTGCCAGCAGTACCTCCGACCCCTCCTACGAGCAGTACTTC.

This clonotype turned up a few times. One end of the junction varies from germline; a read error may be responsible. The chain combines TRBV6-5 with TRBJ2-1; 7 bases agree with TRBD2. The CDR3 runs to 15 residues. Germline V CDR1 and CDR2: MNHEY, SVGAGI. This CDR3 reads CASSYGLADYSEQFF. The CDR3 region has the DNA TGTGCCAGCAGTTACGGGCTAGCGGATTACAGTGAGCAGTTCTTC.

This clonotype was seen only a few times. The J gene is TRBJ1-6, the V gene TRBV20-1, with a weak D call TRBD1 (6 bases). Germline V CDR1 and CDR2: DFQATT, SNEGSKA (reference sequence). The CDR3 covers 18 residues. With 0 bases removed from V and 0 bases from J, the gap between germline ends came to 15 bases. The CDR3 DNA follows: TGCAGTGCTAGAGACGGCAGGGGACAAAGCTCCTATAATTCACCCCTCCACTTT. The encoded protein is CSARDGRGQSSYNSPLHF.

In its sample, this clonotype was seen many times. The V call is TRBV27, the J call TRBJ1-2; 8 nucleotides align to TRBD1. The CDR3 sequence is 14 residues long. The germline gives CDR1 MNHEY, CDR2 SMNVEV (reference sequence). V was pared by 5 bases and J by 6 bases, with 8 bases of the junction left unmatched. CDR3 in DNA: TGTGCCAGCAGTAGAGGACAGGGTAAAAATGGCTACACCTTC. Translated: CASSRGQGKNGYTF.

The chain combines TRBV5-6 with TRBJ2-7; 11 nucleotides match TRBD1. This CDR3 is 16 amino acids long. Per germline, CDR1 SGHDT and CDR2 YYEEEE. J lost 1 base, V lost 1 base, and 4 bases had no gene match. In DNA, the CDR3 is TGTGCCAGCAGCTTGCCGGGACAGGGGGTTTCCTACGAGCAGTACTTC. It is translated as CASSLPGQGVSYEQYF.

This clonotype was seen ten or more times. The chain is built from TRBV11-2 and TRBJ1-6, with D uncertain. Trimming left V 5 bases short and J 0 bases short, with 8 bases between. The CDR3 covers 15 residues. Germline V gene sequence: CDR1 SGHAT, CDR2 FQNNGV. The CDR3 coding sequence is TGTGCCAGCAGCGAGGACGGCTCCTATAATTCACCCCTCCACTTT. It encodes CASSEDGSYNSPLHF.

This clonotype appeared many times. V and J are TRBV7-3 and TRBJ2-2; D is unresolved. This CDR3 is 12 amino acids long. Germline V gene data show CDR1 as SGHTA and CDR2 as FQGTGA. V was shortened by 4 bases and J by 5 bases, with 5 bases between the two germline ends. CDR3 coding DNA: TGTGCCAGCAGCTCCGGGACCGGGGAGCTGTTTTTT. It is translated as CASSSGTGELFF.

This clonotype was observed many times. The chain employs TRBV25-1 and TRBJ1-2; 8 bases align to TRBD1. The CDR3 is 16 amino acids. Germline V gives CDR1 MGHDK, CDR2 SYGVNS. Trimming cost V 2 bases and J 4 bases; bases outside gene matches: 9. CDR3 protein: CASSEEGQGGLYGYTF. The CDR3 nucleotides read TGTGCCAGCAGTGAAGAAGGACAGGGCGGACTCTATGGCTACACCTTC.

The table lists this clonotype with many counts. The chain carries TRBV30 and TRBJ2-1, with TRBD1 matching 7 bases. Germline V gene data show CDR1 as GTSNPN and CDR2 as SVGIG (reference sequence). Trimming cost V 0 bases and J 4 bases; bases outside gene matches: 6. The CDR3 contains 15 residues. CDR3 loop: CAWSVQGSIYNEQFF. Here the CDR3 DNA reads TGTGCCTGGAGTGTACAGGGGTCCATTTACAATGAGCAGTTCTTC.